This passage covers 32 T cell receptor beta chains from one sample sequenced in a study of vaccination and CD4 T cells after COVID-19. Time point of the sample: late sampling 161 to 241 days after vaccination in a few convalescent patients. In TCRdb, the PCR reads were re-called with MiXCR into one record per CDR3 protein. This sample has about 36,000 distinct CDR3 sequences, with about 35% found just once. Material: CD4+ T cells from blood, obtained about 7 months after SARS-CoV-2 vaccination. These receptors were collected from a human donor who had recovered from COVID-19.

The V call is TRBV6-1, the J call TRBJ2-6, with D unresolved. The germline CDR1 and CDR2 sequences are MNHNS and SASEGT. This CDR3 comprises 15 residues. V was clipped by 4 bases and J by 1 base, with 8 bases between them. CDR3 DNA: TGTGCCAGCAGTGGGATTTTGTCTGGGGCCAACGTCCTGACTTTC. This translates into CASSGILSGANVLTF.

CDR3 loop: CASSLVPGTYNEQFF. CDR3 nucleotides: TGTGCCAGCAGCTTAGTCCCGGGGACCTACAATGAGCAGTTCTTC. The gene calls are TRBV7-7 and TRBJ2-1; maybe TRBD2 (5 bases). This CDR3 comprises 15 residues. V shed 1 base and J shed 2 bases, with 9 bases lying between them. The germline V gene has CDR1 SSHAT and CDR2 FNYEAQ (reference sequence).

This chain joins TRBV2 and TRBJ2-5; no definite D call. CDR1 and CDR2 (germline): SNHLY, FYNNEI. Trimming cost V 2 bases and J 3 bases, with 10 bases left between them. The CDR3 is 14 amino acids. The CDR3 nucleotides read TGTGCCAGCAGTGAATTGGCAGCGAAAGAGACCCAGTACTTC. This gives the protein CASSELAAKETQYF.

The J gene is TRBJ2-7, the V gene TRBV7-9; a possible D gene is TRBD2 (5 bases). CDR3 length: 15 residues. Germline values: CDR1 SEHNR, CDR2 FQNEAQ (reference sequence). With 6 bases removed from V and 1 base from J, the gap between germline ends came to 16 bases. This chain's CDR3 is CASRGSKARSYEQYF. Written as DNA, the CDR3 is TGTGCCAGCAGGGGGAGCAAGGCCCGATCCTACGAGCAGTACTTC.

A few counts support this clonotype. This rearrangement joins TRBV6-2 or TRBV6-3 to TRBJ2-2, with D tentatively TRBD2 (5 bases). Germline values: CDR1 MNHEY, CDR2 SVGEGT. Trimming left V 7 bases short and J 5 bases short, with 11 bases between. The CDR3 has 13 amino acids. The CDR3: CASNAGETGELFF. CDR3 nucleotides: TGTGCCAGCAACGCGGGTGAAACCGGGGAGCTGTTTTTT.

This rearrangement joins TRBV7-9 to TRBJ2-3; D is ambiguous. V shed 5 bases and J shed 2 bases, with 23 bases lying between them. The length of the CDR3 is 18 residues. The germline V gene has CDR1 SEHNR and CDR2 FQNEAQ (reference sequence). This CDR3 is CASSPPSGPRRSTDTQYF. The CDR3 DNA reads TGTGCCAGCAGCCCCCCGAGTGGACCTCGTCGTTCCACAGATACGCAGTATTTT.

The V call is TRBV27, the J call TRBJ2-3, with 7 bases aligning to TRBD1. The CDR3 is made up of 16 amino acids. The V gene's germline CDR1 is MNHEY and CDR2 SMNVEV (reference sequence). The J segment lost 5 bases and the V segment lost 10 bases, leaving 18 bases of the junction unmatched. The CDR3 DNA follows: TGTGCCACCTCGAGGTTCCTGGCAGGGGGTATAGATACGCAGTATTTT. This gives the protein CATSRFLAGGIDTQYF.

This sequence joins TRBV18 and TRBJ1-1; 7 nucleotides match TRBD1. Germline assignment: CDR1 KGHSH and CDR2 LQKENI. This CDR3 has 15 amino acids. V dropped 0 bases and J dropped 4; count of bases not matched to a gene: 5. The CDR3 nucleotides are TGTGCCAGCTCACCACCCCGAGGGGGCGTCACTGAAGCTTTCTTT. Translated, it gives CASSPPRGGVTEAFF.

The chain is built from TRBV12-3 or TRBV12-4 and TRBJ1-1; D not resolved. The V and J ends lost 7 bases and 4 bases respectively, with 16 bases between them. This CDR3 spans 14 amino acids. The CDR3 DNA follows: TGTGCCAGCACTCTCCGCCTGGGTGCCACTGAAGCTTTCTTT. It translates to CASTLRLGATEAFF.

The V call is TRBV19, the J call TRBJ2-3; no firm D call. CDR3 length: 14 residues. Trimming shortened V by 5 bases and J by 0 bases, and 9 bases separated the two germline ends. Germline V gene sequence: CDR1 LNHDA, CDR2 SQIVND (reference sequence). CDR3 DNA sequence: TGTGCCAGTAGTCCCGTCTCGAGCACAGATACGCAGTATTTT. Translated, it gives CASSPVSSTDTQYF.

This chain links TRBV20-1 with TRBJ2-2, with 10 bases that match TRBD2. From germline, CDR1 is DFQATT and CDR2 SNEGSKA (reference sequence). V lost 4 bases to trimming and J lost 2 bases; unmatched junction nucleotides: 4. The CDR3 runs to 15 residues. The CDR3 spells CSATSGRGNTGELFF. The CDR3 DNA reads TGCAGTGCTACCAGCGGGAGGGGAAACACCGGGGAGCTGTTTTTT.

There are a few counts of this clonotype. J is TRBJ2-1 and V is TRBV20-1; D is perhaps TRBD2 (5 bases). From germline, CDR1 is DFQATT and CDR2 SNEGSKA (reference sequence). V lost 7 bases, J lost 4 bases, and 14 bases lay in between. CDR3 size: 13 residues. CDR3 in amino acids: CSVSGRAYNEQFF. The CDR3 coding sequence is TGCAGTGTCAGTGGGCGGGCTTACAATGAGCAGTTCTTC.

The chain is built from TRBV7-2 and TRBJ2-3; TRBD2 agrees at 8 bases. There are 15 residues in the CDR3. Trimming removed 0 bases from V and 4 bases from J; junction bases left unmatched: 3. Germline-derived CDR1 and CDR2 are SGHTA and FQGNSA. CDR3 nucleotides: TGTGCCAGCAGCTTAGCTAGCGGGATCGCAGATACGCAGTATTTT. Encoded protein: CASSLASGIADTQYF.

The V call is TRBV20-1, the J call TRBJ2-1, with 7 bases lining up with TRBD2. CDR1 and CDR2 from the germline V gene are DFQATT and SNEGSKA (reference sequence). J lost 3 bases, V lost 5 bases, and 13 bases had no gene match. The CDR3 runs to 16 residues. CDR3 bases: TGCAGTGCTCCCTTGGGTCGCGGGAGCTTCTACAATGAGCAGTTCTTC. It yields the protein CSAPLGRGSFYNEQFF.

The CDR3 protein is CASSGGQGFFYEQYF. Written as DNA, the CDR3 is TGTGCCAGCAGTGGGGGGCAAGGGTTCTTCTACGAGCAGTACTTC. The chain recombines TRBV12-3 or TRBV12-4 with TRBJ2-7, with D perhaps assigned TRBD1 or TRBD2 (6 bases each). V was trimmed by 5 bases and J by 3 bases, leaving 17 bases between them. The CDR3 runs 15 residues.

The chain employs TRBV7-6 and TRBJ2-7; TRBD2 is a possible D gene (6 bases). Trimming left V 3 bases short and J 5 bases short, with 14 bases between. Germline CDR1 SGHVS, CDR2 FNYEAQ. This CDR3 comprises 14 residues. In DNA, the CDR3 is TGTGCCAGCAGCTTTGGCGGGGCGTCGAACGAGCAGTACTTC. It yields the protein CASSFGGASNEQYF. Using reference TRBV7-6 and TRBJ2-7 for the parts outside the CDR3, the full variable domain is GAGVSQSPRYKVTKRGQDVALRCDPISGHVSLYWYRQALGQGPEFLTYFNYEAQQDKSGLPNDRFSAERPEGSISTLTIQRTEQRDSAMYRCASSFGGASNEQYFGPGTRLTVT.

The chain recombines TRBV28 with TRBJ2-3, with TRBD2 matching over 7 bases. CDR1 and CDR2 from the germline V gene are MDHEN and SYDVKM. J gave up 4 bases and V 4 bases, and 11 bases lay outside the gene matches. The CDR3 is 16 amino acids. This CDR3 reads CASSYPLAAMADTQYF. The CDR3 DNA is TGTGCCAGCAGTTACCCGCTAGCGGCTATGGCAGATACGCAGTATTTT.

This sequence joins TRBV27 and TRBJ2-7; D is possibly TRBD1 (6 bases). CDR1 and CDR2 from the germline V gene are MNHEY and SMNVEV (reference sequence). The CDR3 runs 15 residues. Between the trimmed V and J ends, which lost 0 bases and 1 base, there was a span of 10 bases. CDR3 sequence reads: CASSLSWQGSYEQYF. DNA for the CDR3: TGTGCCAGCAGTTTATCGTGGCAGGGGTCCTACGAGCAGTACTTC.

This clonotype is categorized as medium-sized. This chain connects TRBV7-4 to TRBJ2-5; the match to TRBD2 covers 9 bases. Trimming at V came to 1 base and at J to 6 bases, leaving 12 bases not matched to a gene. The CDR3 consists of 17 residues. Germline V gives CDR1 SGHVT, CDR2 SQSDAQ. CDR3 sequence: CASSLVRWLAGRKTQYF. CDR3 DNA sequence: TGTGCCAGCAGCTTAGTTAGGTGGCTAGCGGGAAGGAAGACCCAGTACTTC.

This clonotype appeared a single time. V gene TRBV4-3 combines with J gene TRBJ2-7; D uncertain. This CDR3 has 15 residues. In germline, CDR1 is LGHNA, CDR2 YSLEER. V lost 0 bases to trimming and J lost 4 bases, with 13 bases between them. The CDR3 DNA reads TGCGCCAGCAGCCAAGACTTAGAACAGACTTACGAGCAGTACTTC. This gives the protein CASSQDLEQTYEQYF.

The CDR3 nucleotides are TGTGCCAGCTCCCCTTTGGCGCGGGGCTACACCTTC. Its protein product is CASSPLARGYTF. This rearrangement joins TRBV2 to TRBJ1-2; D is undetermined. Trimming left V 8 bases short and J 8 bases short, with 15 bases between. Germline-derived CDR1 and CDR2 are SNHLY and FYNNEI. This CDR3 has 12 residues. The whole variable domain, filled in from reference TRBV2 and TRBJ1-2, reads EPEVTQTPSHQVTQMGQEVILRCVPISNHLYFYWYRQILGQKVEFLVSFYNNEISEKSEIFDDQFSVERPDGSNFTLKIRSTKLEDSAMYFCASSPLARGYTFGSGTRLTVV.

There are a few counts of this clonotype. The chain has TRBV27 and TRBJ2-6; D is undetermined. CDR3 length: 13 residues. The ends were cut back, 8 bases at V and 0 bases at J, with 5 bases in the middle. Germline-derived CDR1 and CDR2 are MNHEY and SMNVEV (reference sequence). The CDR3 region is CASRDSGANVLTF. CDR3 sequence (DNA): TGTGCCAGCCGTGACTCTGGGGCCAACGTCCTGACTTTC.

The CDR3 nucleotides are TGTGCCAGCAGCTTAGCCGGGACTAGCGGGGTTCTAAGACAGGAGCAGTTCTTC. Protein sequence: CASSLAGTSGVLRQEQFF. The chain is built from TRBV7-7 and TRBJ2-1; 13 bases line up with TRBD2. The CDR3 length is 18 residues. The trim removed 0 bases at V and 10 bases at J, leaving 12 bases unmatched. Looked up from germline, CDR1 is SSHAT and CDR2 is FNYEAQ (reference sequence).

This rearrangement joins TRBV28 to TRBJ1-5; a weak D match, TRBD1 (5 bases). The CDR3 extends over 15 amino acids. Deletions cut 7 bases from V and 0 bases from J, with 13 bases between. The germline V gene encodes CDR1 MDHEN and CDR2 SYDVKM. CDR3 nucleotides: TGTGCCAGCACCCCGCAGGGCTCTAGCAATCAGCCCCAGCATTTT. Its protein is CASTPQGSSNQPQHF.

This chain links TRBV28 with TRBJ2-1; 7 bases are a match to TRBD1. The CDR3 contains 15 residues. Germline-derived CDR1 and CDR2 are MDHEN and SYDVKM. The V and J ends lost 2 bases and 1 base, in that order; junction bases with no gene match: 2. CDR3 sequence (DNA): TGTGCCAGCAGTTTAGGCAGGGGGTCCTACAATGAGCAGTTCTTC. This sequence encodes CASSLGRGSYNEQFF.

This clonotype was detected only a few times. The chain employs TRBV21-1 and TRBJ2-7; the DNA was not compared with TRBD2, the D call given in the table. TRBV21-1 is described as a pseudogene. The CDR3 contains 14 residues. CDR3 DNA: TGTGCCAGTTTCTCCATGCGGGACTGCCGGGAGCAGTACTTC. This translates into CASFSMRDCREQYF.

This CDR3 is CASREDGNSYEQYF. The CDR3 DNA sequence: TGTGCCAGCAGAGAGGACGGGAACTCCTACGAGCAGTACTTC. The chain combines TRBV2 with TRBJ2-7; possible D gene TRBD2, 5 bases. This CDR3 has 14 residues. Germline V gene data show CDR1 as SNHLY and CDR2 as FYNNEI. V was pared by 6 bases and J by 0 bases, with 12 bases between.

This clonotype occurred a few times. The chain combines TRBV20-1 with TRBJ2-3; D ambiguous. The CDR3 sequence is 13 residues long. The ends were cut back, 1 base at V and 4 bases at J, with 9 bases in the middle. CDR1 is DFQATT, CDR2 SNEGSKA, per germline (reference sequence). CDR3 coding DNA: TGCAGTGCTAGAGCCTACTTACCAGATACGCAGTATTTT. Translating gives CSARAYLPDTQYF.

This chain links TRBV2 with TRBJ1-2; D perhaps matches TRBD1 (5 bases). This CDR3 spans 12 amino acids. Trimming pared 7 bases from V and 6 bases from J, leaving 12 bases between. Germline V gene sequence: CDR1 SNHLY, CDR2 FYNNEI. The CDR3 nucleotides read TGTGCCAGCATTGGGGGGTTCGATGGCTACACCTTC. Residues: CASIGGFDGYTF.

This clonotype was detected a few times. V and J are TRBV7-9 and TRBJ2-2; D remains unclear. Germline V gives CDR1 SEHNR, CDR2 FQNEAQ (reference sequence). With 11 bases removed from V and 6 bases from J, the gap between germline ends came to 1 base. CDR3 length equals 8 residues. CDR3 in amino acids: CAAGELFF. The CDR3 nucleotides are TGTGCCGCCGGGGAGCTGTTTTTT.

The CDR3 DNA reads TGTGCCAGTAGTATAGGCGGGACCGAACCCTACGAGCAGTACTTC. It specifies CASSIGGTEPYEQYF. V is TRBV19 and J is TRBJ2-7, with TRBD2 as a possible D gene (6 bases). V was trimmed by 1 base and J by 2 bases, leaving 12 bases between them. The germline gives CDR1 LNHDA, CDR2 SQIVND (reference sequence). The CDR3 is 15 amino acids. The full variable domain, rest sourced from reference TRBV19 and TRBJ2-7, is DGGITQSPKYLFRKEGQNVTLSCEQNLNHDAMYWYRQDPGQGLRLIYYSQIVNDFQKGDIAEGYSVSREKKESFPLTVTSAQKNPTAFYLCASSIGGTEPYEQYFGPGTRLTVT.

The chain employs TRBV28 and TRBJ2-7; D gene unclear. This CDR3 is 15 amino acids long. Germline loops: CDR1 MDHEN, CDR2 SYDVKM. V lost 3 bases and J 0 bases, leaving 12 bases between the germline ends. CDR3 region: CASSFSNGYSYEQYF. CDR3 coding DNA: TGTGCCAGCAGTTTCTCGAACGGGTACTCCTACGAGCAGTACTTC.